The T cell receptor beta chain described here comes from a study of cytomegalovirus exposure and HLA in healthy donors. Study-level points and caveats: The number of N-insertions in an Asian-associated ancestry cluster was reportedly below the 666-donor mean in a later analysis.

Remarks on this clone: The antigen is unknown.

The CDR3 sequence is 14 residues long. Between the trimmed V and J ends, which lost 5 bases and 5 bases, there was a span of 15 bases. Germline CDR1 and CDR2: PRHDT and FYEKMQ (reference sequence). Primers: 60 Vbeta forward and 13 Jbeta reverse. The protocol was immunoSEQ multiplex PCR, while the TCRdb copy is restricted to in-frame clones and leaves out a portion. This sample has approximately 70,000 clones, with around 74% found just once. The chain links TRBV13 to TRBJ1-1, with a weak D call TRBD1 (5 bases). Sequencing was done on a sample of PBMCs. The origin of this receptor is a woman aged 55 to 70 in good health and CMV-seropositive. The CDR3 nucleotides read TGTGCCAGCAGCCAAAGACAGCCGGTGACTGAAGCTTTCTTT. This sequence encodes CASSQRQPVTEAFF.